This T cell receptor beta chain was retrieved from a study of OX40 agonist ivuxolimab in advanced cancers. Regarding the study as a whole: The CD4+ and CD8+ T cells in the blood had expanded clonally by week 6 at 0.1 to 3.0 mg/kg. More expanded clones were seen, on average, in CD8+ T cells than in CD4+.

The CDR3 is made up of 14 amino acids. The germline gives CDR1 GTSNPN, CDR2 SVGIG (reference sequence). The ends were cut back, 0 bases at V and 0 bases at J, with 8 bases in the middle. The protocol was immunoSEQ multiplex PCR, while the TCRdb copy is restricted to in-frame clones and leaves out a portion. This table has around 66,000 clones, 87% appearing once. About this clone: Its antigen is unidentified.

Patients were excluded for autoimmune disease history or systemic immunosuppression. This chain uses TRBV30 with TRBJ2-5; a weak D match, TRBD1 (5 bases). This receptor was identified in an adult with an advanced solid tumor such as melanoma, head and neck, liver or kidney cancer. This material consisted of CD4+ or CD8+ T cells sorted from blood, taken in a trial of the OX40 agonist ivuxolimab. The CDR3 nucleotides read TGTGCCTGGAGTGTAGGGGCCTACCAAGAGACCCAGTACTTC. The encoded protein is CAWSVGAYQETQYF.